The 24 T cell receptor beta chains below come from one sample, sequenced in a study of CD8+ T cells in alopecia areata. RNA, once extracted, was reverse transcribed into cDNA for use as the sequencing template. The table came from immunoSEQ multiplex PCR; TCRdb's copy has only in-frame clones and leaves some out. The sample carries more than 85,000 clones, roughly 47% recorded once. Sequences were obtained from CD4+ T cells sorted from blood. These receptors were obtained from a human donor with alopecia areata.

The chain joins TRBV29-1 to TRBJ2-4; the match to TRBD1 covers 10 bases. In germline, CDR1 is SQVTM, CDR2 ANQGSEA. V lost 7 bases and J lost 8; bases outside the gene matches: 14. CDR3 length equals 15 residues. The CDR3 coding sequence is TGCAGCGCGTCCTTTAAGACAGGGGGCGGGGACATTCAGTACTTC. Its translation is CSASFKTGGGDIQYF.

This chain uses TRBV10-1 with TRBJ1-5; perhaps TRBD1 as D (5 bases). Germline CDR1 is WNHNN and CDR2 is SYGVQD (reference sequence). The V end was cut by 5 bases, the J end by 3 bases, with 8 bases between. The CDR3 has 13 residues. The CDR3 DNA is TGCGCCAGCAGTTCAGGGTTCAATCAGCCCCAGCATTTT. It translates to CASSSGFNQPQHF.

The chain joins TRBV4-3 to TRBJ2-5; D gene ambiguous. The CDR3 totals 13 residues. Germline V gene data show CDR1 as LGHNA and CDR2 as YSLEER. V lost 0 bases and J 3 bases, leaving 5 bases between the germline ends. CDR3 residues: CASSQDVKETQYF. The CDR3, as DNA: TGCGCCAGCAGCCAAGATGTGAAAGAGACCCAGTACTTC.

This clone was picked up a small number of times. V and J are TRBV29-1 and TRBJ2-5; D remains ambiguous. The CDR3 runs 12 residues. Germline V gene data show CDR1 as SQVTM and CDR2 as ANQGSEA. Trimming left V 4 bases short and J 8 bases short, with 14 bases between. In DNA, the CDR3 is TGCAGCGTTGGGCGGCAGCTCGACACCCAGTACTTC. Protein: CSVGRQLDTQYF.

This clone turned up a few times. The chain joins TRBV19 to TRBJ2-3, with D maybe TRBD2 (5 bases). The V gene lost 8 bases and the J gene lost 6 bases, with 9 bases spanning the gap. CDR3 length: 11 residues. Germline values: CDR1 LNHDA, CDR2 SQIVND (reference sequence). CDR3 region: CASDTGDTQYF. Written as DNA, the CDR3 is TGTGCCAGTGATACGGGGGATACGCAGTATTTT.

The chain joins TRBV29-1 to TRBJ2-3; perhaps TRBD2 as D (6 bases). This CDR3 comprises 14 residues. Germline CDR1 is SQVTM and CDR2 is ANQGSEA. The V end was cut by 3 bases, the J end by 6 bases, with 16 bases between. CDR3 protein: CSVEAGLITDTQYF. CDR3 sequence (DNA): TGCAGCGTTGAGGCGGGACTCATTACGGATACGCAGTATTTT.

The V gene is TRBV14, the J gene TRBJ2-7, with 10 bases identical to TRBD2. This CDR3 has 16 residues. Germline V CDR1 and CDR2: SGHDN, FVKESK. The V gene end was trimmed by 2 bases and the J gene end by 5 bases; junction bases not matched to a gene: 9. CDR3 coding DNA: TGTGCCAGCAGCCAACGTAGGCTAGCGGGAGCCCACGAGCAGTACTTC. Translation gives CASSQRRLAGAHEQYF.

The chain employs TRBV30 and TRBJ2-7, with TRBD2 identical over 9 bases. The CDR3 covers 16 residues. Germline V gene lookup returns CDR1 GTSNPN and CDR2 SVGIG (reference sequence). Trimming cost V 0 bases and J 0 bases; bases outside gene matches: 6. CDR3 nucleotides: TGTGCCTGGAGTGTTTGGAGCGGGAGGAACTCCTACGAGCAGTACTTC. The encoded protein is CAWSVWSGRNSYEQYF. Full variable domain (missing parts from reference TRBV30 and TRBJ2-7): SQTIHQWPATLVQPVGSPLSLECTVEGTSNPNLYWYRQAAGRGLQLLFYSVGIGQISSEVPQNLSASRPQDRQFILSSKKLLLSDSGFYLCAWSVWSGRNSYEQYFGPGTRLTVT.

The CDR3 here is CASRRGTGHEQYF. For the CDR3, the DNA is TGTGCCAGCAGGCGGGGGACAGGCCACGAGCAGTACTTC. J is TRBJ2-7 and V is TRBV28, with a possible D match to TRBD1 (8 bases). Trimming shortened V by 6 bases and J by 5 bases, and 14 bases separated the two germline ends. Germline V gives CDR1 MDHEN, CDR2 SYDVKM. The CDR3 is 13 residues long.

A remark on this clone: Other nucleotide sequences from this sample produce the same CDR3. The gene calls are TRBV30 and TRBJ1-1; the D is unclear. The CDR3 covers 11 residues. Germline V gene sequence: CDR1 GTSNPN, CDR2 SVGIG (reference sequence). Trimming removed 0 bases from V and 7 bases from J, with 6 bases in between. Here the CDR3 DNA reads TGTGCCTGGAGTGTAGGTGTTGAAGCTTTCTTT. It specifies CAWSVGVEAFF.

This clone was seen only once. DNA of the CDR3: TGCAGCGTTGAATCAAGTACAGGGTCCCCGCAGTACTTC. This codes for CSVESSTGSPQYF. This chain joins TRBV29-1 and TRBJ2-7; possible D gene TRBD1, 6 bases. Germline V gives CDR1 SQVTM, CDR2 ANQGSEA. This CDR3 region has 13 residues. V lost 2 bases, J lost 9 bases, and 17 bases lay in between.

This clone turned up a few times. The chain uses TRBV5-1 and TRBJ1-2; 8 nucleotides line up with TRBD1. Germline V CDR1 and CDR2: SGHRS, YFSETQ. After removal of 0 bases from V and 4 bases from J, the junction contained 5 bases not matched to a gene. CDR3 length: 15 residues. This CDR3 is CASSLAADRVYGYTF. The CDR3 DNA reads TGCGCCAGCAGCTTGGCCGCGGACAGGGTCTATGGCTACACCTTC.

The chain employs TRBV6-5 and TRBJ2-6; 7 bases fit TRBD2. Germline V gene data show CDR1 as MNHEY and CDR2 as SVGAGI. This CDR3 region has 16 residues. V lost 4 bases and J lost 2; bases outside the gene matches: 5. The CDR3 sequence: CASSSSGRAGANVLTF. The DNA for the CDR3 is TGTGCCAGCAGTTCTAGCGGAAGGGCTGGGGCCAACGTCCTGACTTTC.

The chain links TRBV29-1 to TRBJ2-3; 7 bases map to TRBD2. This CDR3 is built from 15 residues. Trimming at V came to 0 bases and at J to 3 bases, leaving 6 bases not matched to a gene. Germline values: CDR1 SQVTM, CDR2 ANQGSEA. CDR3 nucleotides: TGCAGCGTTGAAGATCCCGGGAGGTATACAGATACGCAGTATTTT. Encoded protein: CSVEDPGRYTDTQYF.

V is TRBV29-1 and J is TRBJ2-3, with D perhaps being TRBD1 or TRBD2 (6 bases each). Looked up from germline, CDR1 is SQVTM and CDR2 is ANQGSEA. CDR3 length: 14 residues. Trimming took off 7 bases at V and 2 bases at J, with 16 bases between the two ends. The CDR3 spells CSATIGGHTDTQYF. Written as DNA, the CDR3 is TGCAGCGCTACTATAGGGGGGCACACAGATACGCAGTATTTT.

This clone has a handful of counts. The rearrangement joins TRBV29-1 to TRBJ2-5; 9 bases line up with TRBD1. The V gene's germline CDR1 is SQVTM and CDR2 ANQGSEA. The trim removed 7 bases at V and 2 bases at J, leaving 5 bases unmatched. This CDR3 is built from 13 residues. CDR3 region: CSGGDRAQETQYF. CDR3 coding DNA: TGCAGCGGGGGGGACAGGGCACAAGAGACCCAGTACTTC. Looking up the rest from reference TRBV29-1 and TRBJ2-5 gives the full variable domain: SAVISQKPSRDICQRGTSLTIQCQVDSQVTMMFWYRQQPGQSLTLIATANQGSEATYESGFVIDKFPISRPNLTFSTLTVSNMSPEDSSIYLCSGGDRAQETQYFGPGTRLLVL.

The V and J genes are TRBV28 and TRBJ1-1; D is perhaps TRBD1 (6 bases). CDR1 is MDHEN and CDR2 is SYDVKM in the germline V gene. CDR3 size: 14 residues. V was trimmed by 6 bases and J by 6 bases, leaving 17 bases between them. CDR3 bases: TGTGCCAGCAGACTCCGGGACACTAGAGCTGAAGCTTTCTTT. This encodes CASRLRDTRAEAFF.

This clone was observed a few times. The rearrangement joins TRBV6-6 to TRBJ2-3; 8 nucleotides align to TRBD2. J lost 6 bases, V lost 5 bases, and 4 bases had no gene match. CDR3 length equals 13 residues. Germline CDR1 and CDR2: MNHNY and SVGAGI (reference sequence). Written as DNA, the CDR3 is TGTGCCAGCAGTGCCACGGGAGGGGATACGCAGTATTTT. Amino acid sequence: CASSATGGDTQYF.

This clone has a handful of counts. The chain links TRBV30 to TRBJ2-5, with D unresolved. The V gene's germline CDR1 is GTSNPN and CDR2 SVGIG (reference sequence). The CDR3 has 12 residues. V dropped 0 bases and J dropped 2 bases, with 4 bases sitting between them. In DNA form, the CDR3 reads TGTGCCTGGAGTGTGACGCAAGAGACCCAGTACTTC. Its translation is CAWSVTQETQYF.

The chain has TRBV29-1 and TRBJ2-1, with 9 bases identical to TRBD2. J lost 7 bases, V lost 3 bases, and 4 bases had no gene match. Germline assignment: CDR1 SQVTM and CDR2 ANQGSEA. This CDR3 has 13 residues. CDR3 DNA sequence: TGCAGCGTTGAGCGGGGGGGCCATAATGAGCAGTTCTTC. Its protein product is CSVERGGHNEQFF.

This clone has more than one count but fewer than ten. V usage is TRBV5-1 and J usage is TRBJ2-5, with a weak D call TRBD1 (6 bases). Trimming cost V 4 bases and J 4 bases, with 11 bases left between them. From germline, CDR1 is SGHRS and CDR2 YFSETQ. CDR3 length: 13 residues. The CDR3 sequence is CASSPDSGETQYF. CDR3 coding DNA: TGCGCCAGCAGCCCGGACAGCGGAGAGACCCAGTACTTC.

The chain joins TRBV2 to TRBJ2-7, with 8 bases fitting TRBD2. The germline CDR1 and CDR2 sequences are SNHLY and FYNNEI. The V and J ends lost 6 bases and 5 bases, in that order; junction bases with no gene match: 9. The CDR3 contains 14 residues. This CDR3 reads CASRPGSGVDEQYF. The CDR3 DNA is TGTGCCAGCAGGCCCGGTAGCGGGGTCGACGAGCAGTACTTC.

The chain uses TRBV9 and TRBJ2-1, with a tentative D call TRBD2 (5 bases). Trimming removed 0 bases from V and 12 bases from J, with 16 bases in between. Looked up from germline, CDR1 is SGDLS and CDR2 is YYNGEE. The CDR3 runs to 14 residues. The CDR3 bases are TGTGCCAGCAGCGTAGGAACCGCCGAGGGCGGGCAGTTCTTC. This translates into CASSVGTAEGGQFF.

The rearrangement links TRBV29-1 to TRBJ2-1, with 10 bases identical to TRBD2. The CDR3 covers 15 residues. The V gene end was trimmed by 7 bases and the J gene end by 1 base; junction bases not matched to a gene: 7. The germline V gene encodes CDR1 SQVTM and CDR2 ANQGSEA. The CDR3 reads CSALSGRGSYNEQFF. In DNA form, the CDR3 reads TGCAGCGCCCTAAGCGGGAGGGGGTCCTACAATGAGCAGTTCTTC.